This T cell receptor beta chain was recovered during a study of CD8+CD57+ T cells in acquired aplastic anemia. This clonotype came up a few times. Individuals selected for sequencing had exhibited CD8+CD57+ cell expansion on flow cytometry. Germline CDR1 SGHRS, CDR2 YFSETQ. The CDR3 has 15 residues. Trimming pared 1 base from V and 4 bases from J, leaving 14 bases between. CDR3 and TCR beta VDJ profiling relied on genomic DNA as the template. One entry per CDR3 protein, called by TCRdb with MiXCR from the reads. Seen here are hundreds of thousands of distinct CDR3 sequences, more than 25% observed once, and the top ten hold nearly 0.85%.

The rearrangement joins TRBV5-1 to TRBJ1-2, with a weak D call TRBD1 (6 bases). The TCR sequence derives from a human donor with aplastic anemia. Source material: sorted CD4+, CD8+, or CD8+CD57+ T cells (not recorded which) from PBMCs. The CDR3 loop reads CASSLTGPGSYGYTF. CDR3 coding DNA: TGCGCCAGCAGCTTGACAGGGCCCGGGAGCTATGGCTACACCTTC.